This TCR beta chain was retrieved from a study of blood T cell repertoires in COVID-19. On the study more broadly: The United States, Italy and Spain supplied acute and convalescent COVID-19 samples. From T cells, B-cell-depleted T cells, or PBMCs came the material, which was cDNA or gDNA.

The CDR3 has 16 residues. The germline CDR1 and CDR2 sequences are LNHDA and SQIVND (reference sequence). Between the trimmed V and J ends, which lost 3 bases and 2 bases, there was a span of 14 bases. Seattle enrolled patients during active infection and tracked them longitudinally. Methods used by the authors: Amplification of reference gene primers was used by the study to estimate nucleated cell counts. Some clones are missing from TCRdb's copy, which holds only in-frame ones; the method was immunoSEQ multiplex PCR. The V and J calls and clone size were taken over from that table, and D and trimming were inferred from the DNA. Found here are some 270,000 clones, about 82% of them singletons; the top ten hold approximately 5%.

The J gene is TRBJ2-1, the V gene TRBV19, with D tentatively TRBD2 (6 bases). The source is an elderly woman with COVID-19, enrolled during active disease. Sequenced material: peripheral blood. CDR3 DNA sequence: TGTGCCAGTAGTATCGATACTAGCAACCCCTACAATGAGCAGTTCTTC. It yields the protein CASSIDTSNPYNEQFF.